This TCR beta chain was sequenced for a study of patients and donors after allogeneic stem cell transplantation. The germline V and J ends were trimmed by 4 bases and 1 base, with 9 bases remaining between them. Germline CDR1 is SGHRS and CDR2 is YFSETQ. The CDR3 extends over 14 amino acids. TCRdb ran MiXCR on the RT-PCR reads and lists one entry per CDR3 protein. The sample lists about 960,000 distinct CDR3 sequences, under 20% seen once, with 5% to 6.5% in the top ten. The receptor comes from a human donor who was either an allogeneic HSCT recipient or a stem cell or donor lymphocyte infusion donor (not recorded which). It is not recorded whose cells these are; they may come from a transplant donor. The sample comprised blood, either unsorted or a sorted T cell fraction (not recorded which). J is TRBJ1-3 and V is TRBV5-1, with a tentative D call TRBD1 (5 bases). The CDR3 nucleotides read TGCGCCAGCAGCCCGACAGCTTCTGGAAACACCATATATTTT. The encoded protein is CASSPTASGNTIYF.